This T cell receptor (beta chain) was captured by sequencing in a study of shared clonotypes between healthy human individuals. Whole-study context: A donor's plate count was three for CD4 naive and three for CD4 memory; CD8 naive had two and CD8 memory one.

CD4+ cells were split into CD45RA+ naive and CD45RA-negative memory subsets. Original data processing: In the immunoSEQ data, sequences were junction-only and lacked quality scores, so filtering differed. Assay used: immunoSEQ multiplex PCR; TCRdb lists only in-frame clones, some missing. V and J calls and clone size come straight from that table; D and trimming were deduced from the DNA. The sample consists of 2 million to 3 million clones, approximately 92% of them appearing once. General study findings and limits: The generation probabilities recorded for non-shared clonotypes fell below those of clonotypes shared by all four donors.

In regard to this clone: Its antigen is as yet unknown.

Germline lookup yields CDR1 ENHRY and CDR2 SYGVKD. The V and J ends lost 6 bases and 3 bases respectively, with 14 bases between them. The CDR3 is 15 residues long. The sequence was collected from a man younger than 35 in good health. Input material: naive CD4+ T cells sorted from blood. The subset is: CD45RA+ positively selected. This chain links TRBV10-3 with TRBJ2-2, with no clear D. This CDR3 reads CAISGLPLDTGELFF. The CDR3 nucleotides read TGTGCCATCAGCGGCCTTCCCCTCGACACCGGGGAGCTGTTTTTT.